These 24 T cell receptor beta chains originate from one sample sequenced in a study of PD-1 blockade in classical Hodgkin lymphoma. The method was immunoSEQ multiplex PCR; TCRdb's version includes in-frame clones alone and lacks a portion of them. Of 120,000 to 150,000 clones detected, approximately 80% appear once; the ten largest clones hold 9.2%. All patients relapsed after autologous stem cell transplantation, and brentuximab vedotin exposure varied. This sample comprised peripheral blood mononuclear cells (PBMCs), obtained before the second cycle of nivolumab. These receptors originate from a human donor with classical Hodgkin lymphoma.

The V gene is TRBV4-2, the J gene TRBJ1-4; TRBD1 aligns across 8 bases. CDR1 LGHNA and CDR2 YNFKEQ come from the germline V gene. V lost 1 base and J lost 7; bases outside the gene matches: 5. The length of the CDR3 is 15 residues. Here the CDR3 reads CASSQVQGESEKLFF. The CDR3 DNA follows: TGTGCCAGCAGCCAAGTACAGGGGGAGAGTGAAAAACTGTTTTTT.

The chain recombines TRBV4-3 with TRBJ1-4; 9 nucleotides agree with TRBD1. This CDR3 has 16 amino acids. CDR1 LGHNA and CDR2 YSLEER come from the germline V gene. With V trimmed by 3 bases and J by 6 bases, 8 bases remained unmatched. This CDR3 is CASSHDRGQGYEKLFF. CDR3 coding DNA: TGCGCCAGCAGCCACGATCGCGGACAGGGGTATGAAAAACTGTTTTTT.

This chain's CDR3 is CASRPQGLRSRETQYF. The CDR3 DNA is TGTGCCAGCAGGCCCCAGGGACTTCGGTCCCGAGAGACCCAGTACTTC. This chain connects TRBV27 to TRBJ2-5; TRBD2 might be the D (6 bases). CDR3 length: 16 residues. The V end was cut by 6 bases, the J end by 4 bases, with 21 bases between. The V gene's germline CDR1 is MNHEY and CDR2 SMNVEV (reference sequence).

The rearrangement uses TRBV2 and TRBJ2-5; D uncertain. The length of the CDR3 is 14 residues. Trimming shortened V by 6 bases and J by 4 bases, and 15 bases separated the two germline ends. Per germline, CDR1 SNHLY and CDR2 FYNNEI. CDR3 protein: CASSALGASETQYF. Written as DNA, the CDR3 is TGTGCCAGCAGCGCCCTGGGCGCCTCAGAGACCCAGTACTTC.

The chain combines TRBV7-2 with TRBJ1-4; no definite D call. Germline assignment: CDR1 SGHTA and CDR2 FQGNSA. The germline V and J ends were trimmed by 5 bases and 8 bases, with 12 bases remaining between them. There are 13 residues in the CDR3. CDR3 residues: CASSGRSGEKLFF. In nucleotides, the CDR3 is TGTGCCAGCAGCGGCCGGAGCGGGGAAAAACTGTTTTTT.

V usage is TRBV2 and J usage is TRBJ2-3, with D possibly being TRBD1 (5 bases). Germline values: CDR1 SNHLY, CDR2 FYNNEI. This CDR3 contains 13 residues. With 8 bases removed from V and 6 bases from J, the gap between germline ends came to 15 bases. CDR3 amino acids: CASQTRARDTQYF. CDR3 bases: TGTGCCAGCCAAACCAGGGCTAGGGATACGCAGTATTTT.

This clone was seen a handful of times. The chain couples TRBV7-2 to TRBJ1-1; no clear D. The CDR3 consists of 12 residues. V gave up 2 bases and J gave up 4 bases, with 5 bases separating them. Germline CDR1 SGHTA, CDR2 FQGNSA. The chain's CDR3 is CASSLMFTEAFF. The CDR3 DNA reads TGTGCCAGCAGCTTAATGTTCACTGAAGCTTTCTTT.

The chain joins TRBV19 to TRBJ2-7, with TRBD1 as a possible D gene (6 bases). CDR1 is LNHDA, CDR2 SQIVND, per germline (reference sequence). The CDR3 is 20 amino acids. Trimming took off 2 bases at V and 6 bases at J, with 32 bases between the two ends. The CDR3 loop is CASSIKGVLSELLAMGEQYF. The CDR3 DNA reads TGTGCCAGTAGTATAAAGGGGGTCCTTTCTGAGCTCCTCGCGATGGGCGAGCAGTACTTC.

CDR3 amino acids: CASMVGTDTEAFF. Written as DNA, the CDR3 is TGTGCCAGTATGGTAGGGACGGACACTGAAGCTTTCTTT. The rearrangement links TRBV19 to TRBJ1-1; D possibly corresponds to TRBD1 (5 bases). The CDR3 has 13 residues. The V gene's germline CDR1 is LNHDA and CDR2 SQIVND (reference sequence). The V gene lost 7 bases and the J gene lost 3 bases, with 12 bases spanning the gap.

This clone was detected a few times. The chain couples TRBV2 to TRBJ2-7; D may be TRBD1 (5 bases). Germline V gene data show CDR1 as SNHLY and CDR2 as FYNNEI. This CDR3 spans 14 amino acids. Between the trimmed V and J ends, which lost 2 bases and 2 bases, there was a span of 10 bases. The DNA for the CDR3 is TGTGCCAGCAGTGAACCCAGGGAAACCTACGAGCAGTACTTC. Protein: CASSEPRETYEQYF.

The chain couples TRBV9 to TRBJ1-1; D is undetermined. Deletions cut 3 bases from V and 8 bases from J, with 20 bases between. Looked up from germline, CDR1 is SGDLS and CDR2 is YYNGEE. CDR3 length: 15 residues. CDR3 sequence (DNA): TGTGCCAGCAGCGATCACCCGGACGGCGGGAAGGAAGCTTTCTTT. This encodes CASSDHPDGGKEAFF.

The CDR3 nucleotides read TGTGCCAGCATCTCCCTAGGACGGTCCTCCTACGAGCAGTACTTC. It encodes CASISLGRSSYEQYF. V gene TRBV28 combines with J gene TRBJ2-7; no clear D gene. Germline values: CDR1 MDHEN, CDR2 SYDVKM. CDR3 length: 15 amino acids. The V and J ends lost 7 bases and 0 bases respectively, with 16 bases between them.

The chain has TRBV5-4 and TRBJ2-1; 9 nucleotides agree with TRBD2. The CDR3 runs 15 residues. The germline V gene has CDR1 SGHNT and CDR2 YYREEE (reference sequence). The ends lost 0 bases at V and 5 bases at J; junction bases unmatched: 3. As DNA, the CDR3 is TGTGCCAGCAGCTTGGCGTCTAGCGGGAACAATGAGCAGTTCTTC. It is translated as CASSLASSGNNEQFF.

This clone was observed many times. This chain connects TRBV28 to TRBJ2-1; 10 bases align to TRBD1. Trimming cost V 7 bases and J 8 bases; bases outside gene matches: 8. CDR1 and CDR2 (germline): MDHEN, SYDVKM. The length of the CDR3 is 14 residues. The CDR3, as DNA: TGTGCCAGCAAGACAGGGGGCTTAGGAGATGAGCAGTTCTTC. Translation: CASKTGGLGDEQFF. Full variable domain (outside the CDR3, taken from reference TRBV28 and TRBJ2-1): DVKVTQSSRYLVKRTGEKVFLECVQDMDHENMFWYRQDPGLGLRLIYFSYDVKMKEKGDIPEGYSVSREKKERFSLILESASTNQTSMYLCASKTGGLGDEQFFGPGTRLTVL.

Concerning this clone: Other DNA variants within this sample encode the same CDR3. The V and J genes are TRBV5-4 and TRBJ2-1; 10 bases agree with TRBD2. Germline trimming cut 5 bases from V and 4 bases from J; bases unmatched to any gene: 6. Germline V gene sequence: CDR1 SGHNT, CDR2 YYREEE (reference sequence). This CDR3 comprises 15 residues. The CDR3 sequence is CASRPTSGVYNEQFF. The CDR3 DNA is TGTGCCAGCAGACCAACTAGCGGGGTATACAATGAGCAGTTCTTC.

V usage is TRBV5-4 and J usage is TRBJ2-5; D gene uncertain. Per the germline V gene, CDR1 is SGHNT and CDR2 is YYREEE (reference sequence). The CDR3 consists of 15 residues. The V end was cut by 1 base, the J end by 3 bases, with 13 bases between. The CDR3 DNA reads TGTGCCAGCAGCTTGAATCGGCAGTTTAAAGAGACCCAGTACTTC. This encodes CASSLNRQFKETQYF.

The chain combines TRBV5-6 with TRBJ2-1; D is unresolved. There are 10 residues in the CDR3. Trimming pared 2 bases from V and 8 bases from J, leaving 2 bases between. Germline V gene data show CDR1 as SGHDT and CDR2 as YYEEEE. CDR3 coding DNA: TGTGCCAGCAGCTTACATGAGCAGTTCTTC. Translated: CASSLHEQFF.

The rearrangement joins TRBV12-1 to TRBJ1-2; the table's D call, TRBD1, has no DNA check behind it. TRBV12-1 is flagged as a pseudogene. The CDR3 extends over 15 amino acids. The CDR3 loop reads CASSSAGTENYGYTF. Here the CDR3 DNA reads TGTGCCAGCAGCTCCGCCGGGACAGAGAACTATGGCTACACCTTC.

The chain has TRBV10-3 and TRBJ2-3; 12 nucleotides match TRBD2. The CDR3 sequence is 15 residues long. From germline, CDR1 is ENHRY and CDR2 SYGVKD. After removal of 8 bases from V and 0 bases from J, the junction contained 3 bases not matched to a gene. The CDR3 coding sequence is TGTGCCATCGCAACTAGCGGGAGGAGCACAGATACGCAGTATTTT. Translated: CAIATSGRSTDTQYF.

The genes are TRBV1 and TRBJ2-5. TRBV1 corresponds to a pseudogene. This CDR3 comprises 17 residues. The CDR3 loop is CTSSQRDTGREWETQYF. The CDR3 DNA is TGCACCAGCAGCCAAAGGGACACGGGCCGGGAGTGGGAGACCCAGTACTTC.

The gene calls are TRBV6-6 and TRBJ2-6; 7 bases map to TRBD1. This CDR3 is 15 amino acids long. J was trimmed by 1 base and V by 7 bases; bases with no gene match: 4. CDR1 is MNHNY and CDR2 is SVGAGI in the germline V gene (reference sequence). The CDR3 here is CASTLQGSGANVLTF. The CDR3 DNA reads TGTGCCAGCACCTTACAGGGGTCTGGGGCCAACGTCCTGACTTTC.

The V gene is TRBV4-3, the J gene TRBJ2-3; D unclear. CDR1 is LGHNA and CDR2 is YSLEER in the germline V gene. The length of the CDR3 is 13 residues. The ends were cut back, 1 base at V and 0 bases at J, with 2 bases in the middle. In nucleotides, the CDR3 is TGCGCCAGCAGCCAAGCGAGCACAGATACGCAGTATTTT. Translated: CASSQASTDTQYF.

CDR3: CASSYSTGTGIYEQYF. As DNA, the CDR3 is TGTGCCAGCAGTTACTCGACCGGGACAGGGATCTACGAGCAGTACTTC. The J gene is TRBJ2-7, the V gene TRBV6-5, with 9 positions matching TRBD1. After removal of 0 bases from V and 3 bases from J, the junction contained 6 bases not matched to a gene. This CDR3 has 16 amino acids. CDR1 MNHEY and CDR2 SVGAGI come from the germline V gene.

CDR3 in DNA: TGTGCCAGCAGCTTACTAGCGGGACCTGATACGCAGTATTTT. The encoded protein is CASSLLAGPDTQYF. The chain couples TRBV7-2 to TRBJ2-3, with 9 bases identical to TRBD2. V was pared by 2 bases and J by 6 bases, with 3 bases of the junction left unmatched. Per the germline V gene, CDR1 is SGHTA and CDR2 is FQGNSA. The CDR3 has 14 residues. The entire variable domain, with the rest obtained from reference TRBV7-2 and TRBJ2-3, is as follows: GAGVSQSPSNKVTEKGKDVELRCDPISGHTALYWYRQSLGQGLEFLIYFQGNSAPDKSGLPSDRFSAERTGGSVSTLTIQRTQQEDSAVYLCASSLLAGPDTQYFGPGTRLTVL.